Listed below are T cell receptor beta chains from one sample, sequenced in a study of T cell responses to AZD1222 COVID-19 vaccine. Clones were read by immunoSEQ multiplex PCR, and TCRdb kept only the in-frame ones, dropping some. The sample records approximately 75,000 clones, 87% being singletons. Sequencing was performed on peripheral blood, taken 28 days after the second AZD1222 dose. Source of these receptors: an adult who received the AZD1222 COVID-19 vaccine. The conserved cysteine and the conserved F or W are not part of the CDR3 here. Fields, in order: CDR3 length, V gene, J gene, CDR3 protein.

13	TRBV4-3	TRBJ1-6	ASSQAVGLESPLH
11	TRBV6-5	TRBJ2-3	ASSPEGADTQY
11	TRBV7-8	TRBJ1-5	ASSFDINQPQH
13	TRBV7-7	TRBJ2-7	ASSFASGASYEQY
13	TRBV5-1	TRBJ1-1	ASSLYTPTNTEAF
11	TRBV29-1	TRBJ1-1	SVEGGMNTEAF
12	TRBV11-2	TRBJ2-1	ASGLAGGYNEQF
13	TRBV6-5	TRBJ1-4	ASITSGGANEKLF
11	TRBV19	TRBJ1-1	ASSQTVNTEAF
11	TRBV9	TRBJ2-2	ASSVVGAGELF
12	TRBV10-3	TRBJ2-3	AISKTGRADTQY
14	TRBV15	TRBJ2-2	ATSRGWGSNTGELF
13	TRBV7-9	TRBJ1-3	ASSPGVRAGNTIY
14	TRBV7-2	TRBJ2-2	ASSLLSGGGTGELF
12	TRBV6-6	TRBJ1-5	ASSRSNLYQPQH
10	TRBV2	TRBJ2-7	ASLGQSYEQY
13	TRBV30	TRBJ2-5	AWSDRLAYQETQY
13	TRBV4-3	TRBJ2-1	ASSRTSGQDNEQF
15	TRBV4-1	TRBJ2-2	ASSQVGGAGYTGELF
11	TRBV6-6	TRBJ1-1	ASSYETDGEAF
13	TRBV5-1	TRBJ2-1	ASSWTSGGYNEQF
12	TRBV6-5	TRBJ1-1	ASIQGARNTEAF
14	TRBV7-2	TRBJ2-7	ASSFGGGQFSYEQY
13	TRBV5-4	TRBJ2-5	ASSMKRTGEETQY
12	TRBV30	TRBJ2-2	AWSRDSNTGELF